Below, 13 T cell receptor beta chains from the same sample are listed, as sequenced in a study of blood T cell repertoires in COVID-19. Data came from immunoSEQ multiplex PCR; TCRdb stores just in-frame clones and leaves some out. The sample lists over 250,000 clones; around nine tenths were seen once. The sequencing input was PBMCs or T cells enriched from blood (not recorded which). The receptors shown here come from a young woman who had recovered from COVID-19.

The chain is built from TRBV4-1 and TRBJ1-6, with D unresolved. The CDR3 extends over 15 amino acids. CDR1 and CDR2 (germline): MGHRA, YSYEKL. V was trimmed by 3 bases and J by 9 bases, leaving 15 bases between them. The CDR3 nucleotides are TGCGCCAGCAGCCAGCTTGAGGGTTTTGGTTCACCCCTCCACTTT. Translating gives CASSQLEGFGSPLHF.

J is TRBJ1-5 and V is TRBV5-1; 7 bases map to TRBD1. Germline values: CDR1 SGHRS, CDR2 YFSETQ. J lost 6 bases, V lost 4 bases, and 13 bases had no gene match. The CDR3 runs to 16 residues. Here the CDR3 reads CASSTGTGVGGQPQHF. The DNA for the CDR3 is TGCGCCAGCAGCACGGGAACAGGGGTCGGGGGTCAGCCCCAGCATTTT.

The chain couples TRBV4-1 to TRBJ1-4, with 7 bases aligning to TRBD1. CDR1 and CDR2 from the germline V gene are MGHRA and YSYEKL. The CDR3 runs to 15 residues. V dropped 10 bases and J dropped 2; count of bases not matched to a gene: 10. This CDR3 reads CATGTAWTTNEKLFF. In DNA form, the CDR3 reads TGCGCCACTGGGACAGCCTGGACTACTAATGAAAAACTGTTTTTT.

This chain links TRBV18 with TRBJ1-5, with D possibly matching TRBD1 (6 bases). Looked up from germline, CDR1 is KGHSH and CDR2 is LQKENI. The CDR3 length is 13 residues. The V and J ends lost 8 bases and 4 bases respectively, with 12 bases between them. This chain's CDR3 is CASQKDSNQPQHF. The DNA of the CDR3 is TGTGCCAGCCAAAAGGACAGTAATCAGCCCCAGCATTTT.

V gene TRBV30 combines with J gene TRBJ1-1; D gene ambiguous. The V and J ends lost 6 bases and 4 bases respectively, with 12 bases between them. This CDR3 contains 12 residues. Germline CDR1 reads GTSNPN; CDR2 reads SVGIG (reference sequence). CDR3 sequence (DNA): TGTGCCTGCGATATAATAGTCACTGAAGCTTTCTTT. Encoded protein: CACDIIVTEAFF.

The chain joins TRBV6-5 to TRBJ2-5; tentative D call: TRBD1 (6 bases). The V end lost 3 bases, the J end lost 5 bases, and 10 bases lay between the germline ends. Germline-derived CDR1 and CDR2 are MNHEY and SVGAGI. The length of the CDR3 is 13 residues. The chain's CDR3 is CASSYNQGETQYF. CDR3 DNA: TGTGCCAGCAGTTATAACCAGGGGGAGACCCAGTACTTC.

The genes are TRBV9 and TRBJ2-7; D is perhaps TRBD2 (5 bases). This CDR3 is 14 amino acids long. The ends were cut back, 4 bases at V and 1 base at J, with 12 bases in the middle. Germline CDR1 and CDR2: SGDLS and YYNGEE. In DNA form, the CDR3 reads TGTGCCAGCAGCCCCCGACGGGAATCCTACGAGCAGTACTTC. Amino acids: CASSPRRESYEQYF.

The chain uses TRBV10-2 and TRBJ1-4, with a weak D call TRBD1 (5 bases). Trimming stripped 9 bases from V and 0 bases from J, with 20 bases between. The germline CDR1 and CDR2 sequences are WSHSY and SAAADI. The CDR3 spans 17 residues. CDR3 DNA: TGCGCCAGTGGTGAGGGGCAGGTCTTTGCAACTAATGAAAAACTGTTTTTT. Translation gives CASGEGQVFATNEKLFF.

CDR3 in DNA: TGTGCCAGTAGAACCCTCCCCTACGAGCAGTACTTC. The encoded protein is CASRTLPYEQYF. V and J are TRBV27 and TRBJ2-7; D is undetermined. This CDR3 has 12 residues. V lost 9 bases and J 2 bases, leaving 11 bases between the germline ends. Germline assignment: CDR1 MNHEY and CDR2 SMNVEV (reference sequence).

The gene calls are TRBV7-2 and TRBJ1-6, with TRBD1 identical over 7 bases. Germline CDR1 and CDR2: SGHTA and FQGNSA. The CDR3 is 14 residues long. V dropped 6 bases and J dropped 3; count of bases not matched to a gene: 2. The CDR3, as DNA: TGTGCCAGCAGTGCAGGGGGCTATAATTCACCCCTCCACTTT. Its protein product is CASSAGGYNSPLHF.

With regard to this clone: This specimen includes other DNA sequences encoding the same CDR3. This chain connects TRBV12-3 or TRBV12-4 to TRBJ1-2; D is possibly TRBD1 (6 bases). CDR3 length: 12 amino acids. The ends were cut back, 6 bases at V and 2 bases at J, with 7 bases in the middle. The DNA for the CDR3 is TGTGCCAGCAGCCAGGGGAACTATGGCTACACCTTC. It yields the protein CASSQGNYGYTF.

The rearrangement links TRBV3-1 (or the pseudogene TRBV3-2) to TRBJ2-3; D perhaps matches TRBD2 (7 bases). CDR1 is LGHDT and CDR2 is YNNKEL in the germline V gene (reference sequence). Trimming took 4 bases from V and 0 from J, leaving 11 bases between them. The CDR3 is 15 residues long. The CDR3 coding sequence is TGTGCCAGCAGCCCGCGGGGGCTCAGCACAGATACGCAGTATTTT. Encoded protein: CASSPRGLSTDTQYF.

This clone was detected only a few times. The J gene is TRBJ2-1, the V gene TRBV28, with TRBD2 matching 9 bases. The V and J ends lost 10 bases and 8 bases, in that order; junction bases with no gene match: 12. Germline V gene data show CDR1 as MDHEN and CDR2 as SYDVKM. The CDR3 loop spans 14 amino acids. This chain's CDR3 is CATAGLAGWDEQFF. DNA of the CDR3: TGTGCCACCGCGGGGCTAGCGGGATGGGATGAGCAGTTCTTC.